This T cell receptor beta chain was profiled in a study of identifying expanded T cells in peripheral blood. About this clone: Antigen: not known.

The CDR3 totals 12 residues. Germline loops: CDR1 SQVTM, CDR2 ANQGSEA. J gave up 13 bases and V 6 bases, and 12 bases lay outside the gene matches. Study-wide findings and caveats: Differentially abundant clones: approximately 1.3 between replicates, 16.4 at approximately 13 days, approximately 19 at four.

Some clones are missing from TCRdb's copy, which holds only in-frame ones; the method was immunoSEQ multiplex PCR. The table records 50,000 to 70,000 clones, approximately 89% of them present only once. The TCR comes from a person aged 18 to 69 in good health. This chain joins TRBV29-1 and TRBJ2-5; TRBD2 aligns across 9 bases. Sequencing used blood. The CDR3 spells CSVGSAGGPMYF. The CDR3 nucleotides read TGCAGCGTCGGATCCGCGGGGGGGCCCATGTACTTC.